One sample yielded the 24 T cell receptor beta chains listed below, sequenced in a study of beta chain features in type 1 diabetes. General study results and limits: Type 1 diabetes patients had TCRB CDR3s that were shorter (moderately but significantly so) in all four CD4+ subsets.

Their recognized antigens are unknown. Every bit of the isolated RNA underwent reverse transcription, so sequencing read expressed TCRB transcripts. Clones were read by immunoSEQ multiplex PCR, and TCRdb kept only the in-frame ones, dropping some. The sample lists approximately 60,000 clones, 52% seen once, with roughly 2.5% in the top ten. The sequencing input was Tregs from blood. The receptors stem from a middle-aged woman with type 1 diabetes.

V is TRBV7-9 and J is TRBJ2-5; 9 nucleotides agree with TRBD1. The CDR3 has 15 residues. CDR1 is SEHNR, CDR2 FQNEAQ, per germline (reference sequence). Trimming removed 1 base from V and 5 bases from J; junction bases left unmatched: 5. The CDR3 loop is CASSLGTGEIETQYF. The CDR3 DNA reads as TGTGCCAGCAGCTTAGGGACAGGGGAGATTGAGACCCAGTACTTC.

J is TRBJ2-5 and V is TRBV6-6, with a tentative D call TRBD1 (6 bases). Germline V CDR1 and CDR2: MNHNY, SVGAGI (reference sequence). The length of the CDR3 is 14 residues. Trimming took off 6 bases at V and 2 bases at J, with 13 bases between the two ends. CDR3 loop: CASRASDRQETQYF. CDR3 nucleotides: TGTGCCAGCAGAGCCAGCGACAGGCAAGAGACCCAGTACTTC.

The chain has TRBV30 and TRBJ2-7; tentatively, D is TRBD2 (5 bases). Germline-derived CDR1 and CDR2 are GTSNPN and SVGIG (reference sequence). V lost 3 bases and J 3 bases, leaving 9 bases between the germline ends. This CDR3 is 12 amino acids long. This chain's CDR3 is CAWSGIDYEQYF. Written as DNA, the CDR3 is TGTGCCTGGAGCGGGATCGACTACGAGCAGTACTTC.

The chain employs TRBV6-5 and TRBJ1-2; 8 bases are a match to TRBD1. The CDR3 covers 15 residues. The J segment lost 7 bases and the V segment lost 2 bases, leaving 9 bases of the junction unmatched. Germline-derived CDR1 and CDR2 are MNHEY and SVGAGI. CDR3 nucleotide sequence: TGTGCCAGCAGTTACGAAGTTCAGGGGGCGCGTGGCTACACCTTC. Residues: CASSYEVQGARGYTF.

The chain joins TRBV28 to TRBJ1-1, with D unresolved. V was shortened by 7 bases and J by 7 bases, with 13 bases between the two germline ends. Germline CDR1 reads MDHEN; CDR2 reads SYDVKM. The CDR3 extends over 12 amino acids. CDR3 sequence (DNA): TGTGCCAGCAAACGGCTGGGCAGTGAAGCTTTCTTT. Its translation is CASKRLGSEAFF.

In its sample, this clone was seen a few times. The rearrangement links TRBV19 to TRBJ2-6; 9 nucleotides line up with TRBD1. The CDR3 is 17 residues long. Germline values: CDR1 LNHDA, CDR2 SQIVND (reference sequence). V lost 6 bases to trimming and J lost 0 bases; unmatched junction nucleotides: 6. CDR3 nucleotides: TGTGCCAGTAGGGACAGGGGCCTACCCTCTGGGGCCAACGTCCTGACTTTC. Protein: CASRDRGLPSGANVLTF.

The chain joins TRBV5-1 to TRBJ2-1; TRBD2 matches at 7 bases. J lost 7 bases, V lost 1 base, and 11 bases had no gene match. Germline V gene lookup returns CDR1 SGHRS and CDR2 YFSETQ. This CDR3 is built from 16 residues. The CDR3 reads CASSLSTSVPQNEQFF. The CDR3 DNA is TGCGCCAGCAGCTTGTCTACTAGCGTCCCCCAGAATGAGCAGTTCTTC.

This clone was seen more than once but under ten times. The rearrangement uses TRBV5-1 and TRBJ1-3; 9 bases agree with TRBD1. This CDR3 region has 16 residues. Per the germline V gene, CDR1 is SGHRS and CDR2 is YFSETQ. V trimming: 3 bases; J trimming: 5 bases; junction bases outside the gene matches: 9. CDR3 nucleotide sequence: TGCGCCAGCAGCTATTCCGGGACAGGGATAAGAAACACCATATATTTT. It yields the protein CASSYSGTGIRNTIYF.

This clone turned up a few times. The J gene is TRBJ2-5, the V gene TRBV7-2; TRBD1 might be the D (5 bases). V gave up 5 bases and J gave up 0 bases, with 10 bases separating them. This CDR3 has 14 amino acids. CDR1 is SGHTA, CDR2 FQGNSA, per germline. The CDR3 loop is CASSPQVNQETQYF. The DNA for the CDR3 is TGTGCCAGCAGCCCACAGGTCAACCAAGAGACCCAGTACTTC.

J is TRBJ1-1 and V is TRBV30; D is unclear. In germline, CDR1 is GTSNPN, CDR2 SVGIG (reference sequence). The CDR3 extends over 13 amino acids. V lost 0 bases and J 3 bases, leaving 8 bases between the germline ends. The CDR3 bases are TGTGCCTGGAGTGTAAGCGGGGACACTGAAGCTTTCTTT. It codes for CAWSVSGDTEAFF.

As DNA, the CDR3 is TGTGCCAGCAGCTTGGGGACAGGGGTGGGCACAGATACGCAGTATTTT. Translating it yields CASSLGTGVGTDTQYF. The chain couples TRBV5-8 to TRBJ2-3; the match to TRBD1 covers 9 bases. The ends lost 0 bases at V and 1 base at J; junction bases unmatched: 3. CDR3 length: 16 amino acids. Per the germline V gene, CDR1 is SGHTS and CDR2 is YDEGEE.

This chain connects TRBV6-5 to TRBJ1-2; 10 positions match TRBD1. CDR3 size: 15 residues. Germline-derived CDR1 and CDR2 are MNHEY and SVGAGI. V shed 3 bases, J shed 8 bases, and the junction held 9 bases outside the gene matches. CDR3 nucleotide sequence: TGTGCCAGCAGTTATCGTGGACAGGGGGGTTCCGGCTACACCTTC. This sequence encodes CASSYRGQGGSGYTF.

The chain recombines TRBV29-1 with TRBJ2-1, with D hard to call. The germline V gene has CDR1 SQVTM and CDR2 ANQGSEA. The V end was cut by 6 bases, the J end by 0 bases, with 9 bases between. This CDR3 region has 13 residues. In DNA, the CDR3 is TGCAGCGTCAGTTACCACTCCTACAATGAGCAGTTCTTC. Its translation: CSVSYHSYNEQFF.

The chain links TRBV25-1 to TRBJ2-2; D call uncertain. CDR3 size: 15 residues. Germline V lookup: CDR1 MGHDK, CDR2 SYGVNS. Deletions cut 1 base from V and 2 bases from J, with 8 bases between. This chain's CDR3 is CASSELARNTGELFF. CDR3 DNA: TGTGCCAGCAGTGAATTAGCCAGAAACACCGGGGAGCTGTTTTTT.

The chain couples TRBV28 to TRBJ2-4; TRBD1 agrees at 11 bases. Looked up from germline, CDR1 is MDHEN and CDR2 is SYDVKM. The length of the CDR3 is 15 residues. V trimming: 6 bases; J trimming: 9 bases; junction bases outside the gene matches: 10. CDR3 amino acids: CASSSAGQGVFIQYF. For the CDR3, the DNA is TGTGCCAGCAGCTCGGCGGGACAGGGGGTTTTCATTCAGTACTTC. The whole variable domain, remainder taken from reference TRBV28 and TRBJ2-4, is DVKVTQSSRYLVKRTGEKVFLECVQDMDHENMFWYRQDPGLGLRLIYFSYDVKMKEKGDIPEGYSVSREKKERFSLILESASTNQTSMYLCASSSAGQGVFIQYFGAGTRLSVL.

This clone turned up a few times. The J gene is TRBJ1-5, the V gene TRBV18; D call uncertain. The CDR3 runs 13 residues. Trimming cost V 6 bases and J 4 bases, with 10 bases left between them. The V gene's germline CDR1 is KGHSH and CDR2 LQKENI. CDR3 protein: CASSFDLNQPQHF. The CDR3 DNA reads TGTGCCAGCTCGTTCGACTTGAATCAGCCCCAGCATTTT.

This chain links TRBV2 with TRBJ1-1; 11 bases line up with TRBD1. CDR1 is SNHLY and CDR2 is FYNNEI in the germline V gene. The CDR3 sequence is 18 residues long. Losses at the gene ends were 3 bases for V and 5 bases for J; bases not matched to a gene: 14. DNA for the CDR3: TGTGCCAGCAGTGATCCTAAGGACAGGGGGCTGGGGGGGACTGAAGCTTTCTTT. Protein product: CASSDPKDRGLGGTEAFF.

The chain couples TRBV7-6 to TRBJ1-5; no definite D call. Trimming cost V 4 bases and J 4 bases, with 8 bases left between them. The CDR3 contains 13 residues. CDR1 and CDR2 (germline): SGHVS, FNYEAQ. CDR3 bases: TGTGCCAGCAGCTCCGGGTCGAATCAGCCCCAGCATTTT. It translates to CASSSGSNQPQHF.

V usage is TRBV6-6 and J usage is TRBJ2-7; D is perhaps TRBD1 (6 bases). This CDR3 comprises 14 residues. V lost 7 bases and J lost 2, with 15 bases in between. Germline CDR1 MNHNY, CDR2 SVGAGI (reference sequence). In nucleotides, the CDR3 is TGTGCCAGCACGGAACAGGGCCCGACCTACGAGCAGTACTTC. Encoded protein: CASTEQGPTYEQYF.

A single count supports this clone. The rearrangement links TRBV30 to TRBJ2-7; D perhaps matches TRBD1 (5 bases). CDR1 is GTSNPN and CDR2 is SVGIG in the germline V gene (reference sequence). The CDR3 is made up of 14 amino acids. The V gene lost 8 bases and the J gene lost 4 bases, with 21 bases spanning the gap. CDR3 region: CANVTGPNAYEQYF. CDR3 sequence (DNA): TGTGCCAACGTCACAGGTCCCAACGCTTACGAGCAGTACTTC.

In its sample, this clone was seen a few times. The rearrangement links TRBV18 to TRBJ1-3; maybe TRBD1 (6 bases). In germline, CDR1 is KGHSH, CDR2 LQKENI. This CDR3 region has 14 residues. Trimming removed 2 bases at V and 4 bases at J, with 9 bases between. The CDR3: CASSPDRKGNTIYF. CDR3 bases: TGTGCCAGCTCACCAGACAGGAAAGGAAACACCATATATTTT.

This clone appeared a few times. The chain links TRBV5-6 to TRBJ1-3, with 7 bases aligning to TRBD1. Trimming took 5 bases from V and 0 from J; bases not matched to a gene: 5. The CDR3 consists of 15 residues. CDR1 and CDR2 (germline): SGHDT, YYEEEE. The CDR3 nucleotides read TGTGCCAGCAGACGACAGGGCCTCTCTGGAAACACCATATATTTT. Amino acids: CASRRQGLSGNTIYF.

This rearrangement joins TRBV11-2 to TRBJ2-1; 8 nucleotides line up with TRBD2. This CDR3 is built from 18 residues. V lost 1 base to trimming and J lost 2 bases; unmatched junction nucleotides: 10. In germline, CDR1 is SGHAT, CDR2 FQNNGV. The CDR3 nucleotides are TGTGCCAGCAGCTTAGGGGGGCTGACTAGCGTTGCCTACAATGAGCAGTTCTTC. It specifies CASSLGGLTSVAYNEQFF.

The rearrangement uses TRBV30 and TRBJ1-2; 7 bases are a match to TRBD1. Germline trimming cut 5 bases from V and 7 bases from J; bases unmatched to any gene: 4. The CDR3 sequence is 11 residues long. CDR1 GTSNPN and CDR2 SVGIG come from the germline V gene (reference sequence). The CDR3 reads CAWLDRRGYTF. CDR3 nucleotide sequence: TGTGCCTGGTTGGACAGGCGTGGCTACACCTTC.